This T cell receptor beta chain was observed in a study of blood T cells in healthy people across ages. A remark on this clonotype: The antigen is not known.

Notes on the study in general: Observed TCR beta diversity per million T cells went down as age went up. This fall followed a roughly linear course with age. Any conclusive comparison of naive versus antigen-experienced cells was prevented by using unsorted PBMCs. It was held that diversity estimates obtained from one million T cells represented underestimates.

Primers used in a second PCR of about 7 to 12 cycles were a sample-barcoded 5' primer and a J-beta primer mix. TCRdb ran MiXCR on the 5' RACE reads and lists one entry per CDR3 protein. Here the sample spans 920,000 or so distinct CDR3 sequences, 40% to 45% being singletons. The germline V and J ends were trimmed by 0 bases and 3 bases, with 5 bases remaining between them. The V gene's germline CDR1 is GTSNPN and CDR2 SVGIG (reference sequence). The CDR3 consists of 13 residues. Sample: blood. The clonotype originates from an older woman in good health. This rearrangement joins TRBV30 to TRBJ1-4, with no clear D. CDR3 sequence (DNA): TGTGCCTGGAGTGTATTGTCTAATGAAAAACTGTTTTTT. Translated: CAWSVLSNEKLFF. Full variable domain (remainder filled in from reference TRBV30 and TRBJ1-4): SQTIHQWPATLVQPVGSPLSLECTVEGTSNPNLYWYRQAAGRGLQLLFYSVGIGQISSEVPQNLSASRPQDRQFILSSKKLLLSDSGFYLCAWSVLSNEKLFFGSGTQLSVL.